The 26 T cell receptor beta chains listed next were all sequenced from one sample in a study of blood T cell repertoires in COVID-19. Using immunoSEQ multiplex PCR, the repertoire was profiled, and TCRdb retains in-frame clones only, with some absent. The sample holds hundreds of thousands of clones, 80% to 90% seen once. The sample was peripheral blood. These receptor sequences come from a woman aged 45-65 years with acute or convalescent COVID-19.

This sequence joins TRBV7-2 and TRBJ1-5, with unresolved D. The CDR3 is made up of 15 amino acids. V lost 2 bases, J lost 0 bases, and 8 bases lay in between. The germline V gene encodes CDR1 SGHTA and CDR2 FQGNSA. CDR3 DNA sequence: TGTGCCAGCAGCTTATTTCCAAATAGCAATCAGCCCCAGCATTTT. Its protein product is CASSLFPNSNQPQHF. The entire variable domain, with the rest obtained from reference TRBV7-2 and TRBJ1-5, is as follows: GAGVSQSPSNKVTEKGKDVELRCDPISGHTALYWYRQSLGQGLEFLIYFQGNSAPDKSGLPSDRFSAERTGGSVSTLTIQRTQQEDSAVYLCASSLFPNSNQPQHFGDGTRLSIL.

This clone showed up just a few times. V and J are TRBV6-5 and TRBJ2-5; 14 bases align to TRBD2. This CDR3 has 16 amino acids. The ends lost 4 bases at V and 5 bases at J; junction bases unmatched: 6. Germline CDR1 and CDR2: MNHEY and SVGAGI. CDR3 sequence reads: CASSFGGLAGGETQYF. The CDR3 nucleotides read TGTGCCAGCAGTTTCGGCGGACTAGCGGGGGGCGAGACCCAGTACTTC.

The chain carries TRBV30 and TRBJ2-7; 9 bases map to TRBD1. Per germline, CDR1 GTSNPN and CDR2 SVGIG (reference sequence). Trimming cost V 5 bases and J 7 bases; bases outside gene matches: 9. The length of the CDR3 is 13 residues. CDR3 region: CAWSGQGWREQYF. In DNA, the CDR3 is TGTGCCTGGTCGGGACAGGGCTGGAGGGAGCAGTACTTC.

This chain connects TRBV20-1 to TRBJ2-7; 8 positions agree with TRBD1. This CDR3 is 15 amino acids long. Germline lookup yields CDR1 DFQATT and CDR2 SNEGSKA (reference sequence). The J segment lost 0 bases and the V segment lost 6 bases, leaving 10 bases of the junction unmatched. CDR3 protein: CSASTRGTGSYEQYF. In nucleotides, the CDR3 is TGCAGTGCCAGTACCCGGGGGACAGGCTCCTACGAGCAGTACTTC.

The chain joins TRBV7-6 to TRBJ1-6; TRBD1 agrees at 7 bases. CDR3 length: 15 amino acids. Trimming took 5 bases from V and 8 from J; bases not matched to a gene: 9. Germline CDR1 SGHVS, CDR2 FNYEAQ. In DNA, the CDR3 is TGTGCCAGCAGCCCCGAGACAGGGCTGGATTCACCCCTCCACTTT. Translation: CASSPETGLDSPLHF.

V gene TRBV6-5 combines with J gene TRBJ1-2, with a possible D match to TRBD1 (5 bases). Germline CDR1 is MNHEY and CDR2 is SVGAGI. Trimming cost V 2 bases and J 12 bases, with 16 bases left between them. This CDR3 contains 13 residues. The CDR3 protein is CASSYRRGEGHTF. The CDR3 DNA sequence: TGTGCCAGCAGTTACCGCAGAGGGGAGGGTCACACCTTC.

This clone was seen more than once but under ten times. The chain recombines TRBV6-6 with TRBJ1-1; TRBD1 might be the D (5 bases). The V and J ends lost 5 bases and 10 bases respectively, with 20 bases between them. Germline assignment: CDR1 MNHNY and CDR2 SVGAGI (reference sequence). This CDR3 contains 14 residues. DNA for the CDR3: TGTGCCAGCAGTCTACCCCCGGGGGAGCCTCGAGCTTTCTTT. Residues: CASSLPPGEPRAFF.

This chain joins TRBV7-3 and TRBJ2-5; 8 bases align to TRBD1. The CDR3 spans 13 residues. The V segment lost 5 bases and the J segment 5 bases; nucleotides outside the gene matches: 4. Germline V gene data show CDR1 as SGHTA and CDR2 as FQGTGA. The CDR3 nucleotides read TGTGCCAGCAGCCCACAGGGGGGTGAGACCCAGTACTTC. It codes for CASSPQGGETQYF.

The rearrangement uses TRBV30 and TRBJ1-6; possible D gene TRBD1, 5 bases. Germline V gives CDR1 GTSNPN, CDR2 SVGIG (reference sequence). This CDR3 spans 15 amino acids. V shed 3 bases and J shed 9 bases, with 18 bases lying between them. CDR3 amino acids: CAWRSWRQGGSPLHF. CDR3 nucleotides: TGTGCCTGGAGAAGTTGGCGGCAGGGTGGTTCACCCCTCCACTTT.

The V and J genes are TRBV3-1 (or the pseudogene TRBV3-2) and TRBJ2-5, with D unclear. Germline V gene data show CDR1 as LGHDT and CDR2 as YNNKEL (reference sequence). Trimming removed 2 bases at V and 4 bases at J, with 5 bases between. This CDR3 contains 12 residues. CDR3 bases: TGTGCCAGCAGCCAATCCTTAGAGACCCAGTACTTC. It codes for CASSQSLETQYF.

The chain links TRBV6-2 or TRBV6-3 to TRBJ2-2, with no clear D. CDR1 and CDR2 (germline): MNHEY, SVGEGT. This CDR3 has 15 residues. Trimming left V 0 bases short and J 6 bases short, with 11 bases between. The CDR3 nucleotides are TGTGCCAGCAGTTACTCTTCTAGAATGTCCGGGGAGCTGTTTTTT. Protein: CASSYSSRMSGELFF.

Only one count was recorded for this clone. CDR3 protein: CASSPGTSGGEQFF. CDR3 nucleotides: TGCGCCAGCAGCCCAGGGACTAGCGGTGGGGAGCAGTTCTTC. V and J are TRBV5-1 and TRBJ2-1, with 11 bases fitting TRBD2. The CDR3 consists of 14 residues. With 4 bases clipped from V and 10 bases from J, the junction kept 7 bases outside the gene matches. Germline CDR1 and CDR2: SGHRS and YFSETQ.

CDR3 protein: CASSLEDNTEAFF. In DNA, the CDR3 is TGTGCCAGCAGCTTGGAGGACAACACTGAAGCTTTCTTT. J is TRBJ1-1 and V is TRBV27; the D is unclear. This CDR3 spans 13 amino acids. V lost 6 bases, J lost 2 bases, and 10 bases lay in between. Looked up from germline, CDR1 is MNHEY and CDR2 is SMNVEV (reference sequence).

A single count supports this clone. The gene calls are TRBV19 and TRBJ1-3; a weak D match, TRBD1 (6 bases). The CDR3 has 18 residues. Germline assignment: CDR1 LNHDA and CDR2 SQIVND (reference sequence). Between the trimmed V and J ends, which lost 5 bases and 0 bases, there was a span of 20 bases. The CDR3 nucleotides read TGTGCCAGTAGTCGAAGAAAGGACAGAGCCTACTCTGGAAACACCATATATTTT. Protein sequence: CASSRRKDRAYSGNTIYF.

This chain links TRBV19 with TRBJ2-5; 9 bases are a match to TRBD1. The CDR3 is made up of 14 amino acids. V dropped 4 bases and J dropped 4; count of bases not matched to a gene: 4. CDR1 and CDR2 (germline): LNHDA, SQIVND (reference sequence). This CDR3 reads CASSTTGGAETQYF. The DNA of the CDR3 is TGTGCCAGTAGTACCACAGGGGGCGCAGAGACCCAGTACTTC.

A remark on this clone: The same CDR3 is also encoded by other DNA sequences in this sample. The gene calls are TRBV5-1 and TRBJ2-7, with D maybe TRBD2 (5 bases). The CDR3 runs 12 residues. Germline lookup yields CDR1 SGHRS and CDR2 YFSETQ. The germline V and J ends were trimmed by 4 bases and 1 base, with 6 bases remaining between them. The CDR3, as DNA: TGCGCCAGCAGCCCGGGGTCCTACGAGCAGTACTTC. It yields the protein CASSPGSYEQYF.

The V and J genes are TRBV6-2 or TRBV6-3 and TRBJ1-1, with D uncertain. Per germline, CDR1 MNHEY and CDR2 SVGEGT. CDR3 length: 14 amino acids. Trimming shortened V by 7 bases and J by 3 bases, and 15 bases separated the two germline ends. The CDR3 reads CASTPGGGYTEAFF. CDR3 nucleotide sequence: TGTGCCAGCACCCCCGGAGGTGGTTACACTGAAGCTTTCTTT.

This rearrangement joins TRBV7-2 to TRBJ2-2, with D perhaps TRBD2 (5 bases). CDR1 and CDR2 (germline): SGHTA, FQGNSA. The V end was cut by 4 bases, the J end by 5 bases, with 8 bases between. The CDR3 covers 13 residues. The CDR3 is CASSSPGTGELFF. In DNA form, the CDR3 reads TGTGCCAGCAGCTCCCCGGGGACCGGGGAGCTGTTTTTT.

The rearrangement links TRBV11-2 to TRBJ1-6; possibly TRBD1 for D (6 bases). This CDR3 is built from 17 residues. V lost 1 base, J lost 7 bases, and 17 bases lay in between. Germline CDR1 and CDR2: SGHAT and FQNNGV. The CDR3 spells CASSLGGGGDGNSPLHF. The CDR3 DNA reads TGTGCCAGCAGCTTAGGAGGGGGAGGGGACGGGAATTCACCCCTCCACTTT.

The chain uses TRBV19 and TRBJ2-6, with D possibly being TRBD2 (6 bases). Per germline, CDR1 LNHDA and CDR2 SQIVND (reference sequence). Trimming removed 7 bases from V and 0 bases from J, with 19 bases in between. The CDR3 spans 18 residues. The CDR3 sequence: CASTGGAGRVSGANVLTF. DNA for the CDR3: TGTGCCAGTACCGGAGGGGCAGGAAGAGTCTCTGGGGCCAACGTCCTGACTTTC. Combining the CDR3 with reference TRBV19 and TRBJ2-6 gives the whole variable domain DGGITQSPKYLFRKEGQNVTLSCEQNLNHDAMYWYRQDPGQGLRLIYYSQIVNDFQKGDIAEGYSVSREKKESFPLTVTSAQKNPTAFYLCASTGGAGRVSGANVLTFGAGSRLTVL.

This chain joins TRBV12-3 or TRBV12-4 and TRBJ1-3; D is unclear. CDR3 length: 12 amino acids. Trimming pared 2 bases from V and 4 bases from J, leaving 3 bases between. The CDR3 is CASSLIGNTIYF. In DNA, the CDR3 is TGTGCCAGCAGTTTAATAGGAAACACCATATATTTT.

The sample holds one count of this clone. V gene TRBV5-1 combines with J gene TRBJ2-4; D might be TRBD2 (5 bases). CDR3 length equals 16 residues. Trimming pared 0 bases from V and 0 bases from J, leaving 10 bases between. Germline assignment: CDR1 SGHRS and CDR2 YFSETQ. The CDR3: CASSLVYGLAKNIQYF. The CDR3 bases are TGCGCCAGCAGCTTGGTGTACGGACTAGCCAAAAACATTCAGTACTTC.

V gene TRBV7-2 combines with J gene TRBJ1-1; D uncertain. V lost 4 bases to trimming and J lost 4 bases, with 10 bases between them. Germline CDR1 and CDR2: SGHTA and FQGNSA. CDR3 length equals 13 residues. CDR3 sequence: CASSSSTTTEAFF. DNA for the CDR3: TGTGCCAGCAGCTCATCTACCACCACTGAAGCTTTCTTT.

The genes are TRBV5-8 and TRBJ2-1; 9 positions agree with TRBD1. Germline-derived CDR1 and CDR2 are SGHTS and YDEGEE. V shed 4 bases and J 0 bases; nucleotides not matched to a gene: 2. The CDR3 length is 15 residues. The CDR3: CASSLDRGSYNEQFF. DNA for the CDR3: TGTGCCAGCAGCCTGGACAGGGGCTCCTACAATGAGCAGTTCTTC.

The chain combines TRBV9 with TRBJ2-5, with D possibly being TRBD2 (6 bases). The CDR3 runs to 15 residues. Germline assignment: CDR1 SGDLS and CDR2 YYNGEE. V lost 3 bases to trimming and J lost 2 bases, with 14 bases between them. DNA for the CDR3: TGTGCCAGCAGCGCCTTTTCGGGGGTGCAAGAGACCCAGTACTTC. It translates to CASSAFSGVQETQYF.

The genes are TRBV18 and TRBJ1-4; 8 bases map to TRBD1. V lost 4 bases and J lost 7; bases outside the gene matches: 2. This CDR3 contains 13 residues. Germline V gives CDR1 KGHSH, CDR2 LQKENI. CDR3 amino acids: CASSRQGFEKLFF. CDR3 sequence (DNA): TGTGCCAGCTCACGACAGGGGTTTGAAAAACTGTTTTTT.